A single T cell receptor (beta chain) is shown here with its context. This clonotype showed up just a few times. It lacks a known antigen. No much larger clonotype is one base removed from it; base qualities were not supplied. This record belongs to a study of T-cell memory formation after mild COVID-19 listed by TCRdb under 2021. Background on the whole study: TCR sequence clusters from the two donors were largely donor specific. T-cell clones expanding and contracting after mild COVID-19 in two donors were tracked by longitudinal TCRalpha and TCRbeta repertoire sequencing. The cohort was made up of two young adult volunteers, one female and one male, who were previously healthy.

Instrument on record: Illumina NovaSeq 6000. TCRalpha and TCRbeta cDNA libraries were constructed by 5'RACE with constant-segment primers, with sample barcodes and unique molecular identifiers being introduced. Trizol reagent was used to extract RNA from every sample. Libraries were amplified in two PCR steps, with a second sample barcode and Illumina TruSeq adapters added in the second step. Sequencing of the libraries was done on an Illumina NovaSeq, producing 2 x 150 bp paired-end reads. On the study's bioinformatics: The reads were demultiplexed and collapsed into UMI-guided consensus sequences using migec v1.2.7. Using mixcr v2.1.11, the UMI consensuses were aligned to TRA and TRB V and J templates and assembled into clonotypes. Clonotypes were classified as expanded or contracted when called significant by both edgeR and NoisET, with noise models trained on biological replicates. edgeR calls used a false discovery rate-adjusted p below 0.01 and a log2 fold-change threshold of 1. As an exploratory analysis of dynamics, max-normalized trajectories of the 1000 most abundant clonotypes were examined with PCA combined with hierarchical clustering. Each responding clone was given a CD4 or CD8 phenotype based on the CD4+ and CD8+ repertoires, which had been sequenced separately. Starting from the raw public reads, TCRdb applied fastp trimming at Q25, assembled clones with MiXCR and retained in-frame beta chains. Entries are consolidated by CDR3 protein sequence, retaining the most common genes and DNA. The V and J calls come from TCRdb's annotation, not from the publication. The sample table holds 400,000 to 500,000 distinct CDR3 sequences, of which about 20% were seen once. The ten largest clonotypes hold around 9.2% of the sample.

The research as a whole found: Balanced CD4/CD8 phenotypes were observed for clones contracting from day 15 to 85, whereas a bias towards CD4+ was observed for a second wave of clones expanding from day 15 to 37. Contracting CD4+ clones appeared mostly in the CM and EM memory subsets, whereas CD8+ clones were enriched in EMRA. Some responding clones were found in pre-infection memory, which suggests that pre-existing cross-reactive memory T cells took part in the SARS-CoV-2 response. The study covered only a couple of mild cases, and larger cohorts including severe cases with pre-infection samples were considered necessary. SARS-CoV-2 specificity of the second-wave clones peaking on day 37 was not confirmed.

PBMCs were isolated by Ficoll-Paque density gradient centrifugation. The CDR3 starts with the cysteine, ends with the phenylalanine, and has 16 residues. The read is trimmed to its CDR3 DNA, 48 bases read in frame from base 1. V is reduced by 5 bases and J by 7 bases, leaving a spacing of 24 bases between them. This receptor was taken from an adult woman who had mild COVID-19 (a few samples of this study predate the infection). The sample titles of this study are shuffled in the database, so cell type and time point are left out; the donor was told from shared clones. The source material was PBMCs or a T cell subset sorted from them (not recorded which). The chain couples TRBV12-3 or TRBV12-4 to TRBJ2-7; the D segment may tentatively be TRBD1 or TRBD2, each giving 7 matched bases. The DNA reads TGTGCCAGCAGTCCTTTGGGGGAGGGGGCCAGAAGGGAGCAGTACTTC. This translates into CASSPLGEGARREQYF.